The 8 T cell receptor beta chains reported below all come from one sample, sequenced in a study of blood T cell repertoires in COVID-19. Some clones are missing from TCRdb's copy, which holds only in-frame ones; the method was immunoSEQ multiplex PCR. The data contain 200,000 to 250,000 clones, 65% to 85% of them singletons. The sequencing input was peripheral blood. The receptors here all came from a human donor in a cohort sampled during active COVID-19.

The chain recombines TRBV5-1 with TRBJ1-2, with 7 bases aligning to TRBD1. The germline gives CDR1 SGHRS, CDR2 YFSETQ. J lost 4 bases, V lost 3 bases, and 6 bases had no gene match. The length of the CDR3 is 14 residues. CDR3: CASSSQGSGYGYTF. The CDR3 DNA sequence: TGCGCCAGCAGCTCACAGGGGTCGGGCTATGGCTACACCTTC.

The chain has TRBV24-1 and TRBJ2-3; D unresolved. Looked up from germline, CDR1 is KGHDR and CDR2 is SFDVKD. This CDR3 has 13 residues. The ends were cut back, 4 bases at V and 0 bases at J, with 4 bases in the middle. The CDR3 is CATSDTSTDTQYF. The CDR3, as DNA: TGTGCCACCAGTGACACTAGCACAGATACGCAGTATTTT.

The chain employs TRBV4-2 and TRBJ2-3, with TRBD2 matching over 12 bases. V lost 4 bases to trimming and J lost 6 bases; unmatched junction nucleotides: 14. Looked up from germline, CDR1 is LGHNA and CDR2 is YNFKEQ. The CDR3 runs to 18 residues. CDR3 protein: CASSRQAPTSGGLDTQYF. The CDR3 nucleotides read TGTGCCAGCAGCCGACAAGCTCCGACTAGCGGGGGATTGGATACGCAGTATTTT.

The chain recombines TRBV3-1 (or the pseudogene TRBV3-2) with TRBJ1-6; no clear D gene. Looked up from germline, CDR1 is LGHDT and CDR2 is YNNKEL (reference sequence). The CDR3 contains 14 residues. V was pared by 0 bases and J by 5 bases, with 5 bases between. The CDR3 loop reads CASSQDWHNSPLHF. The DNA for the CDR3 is TGTGCCAGCAGCCAAGATTGGCATAATTCACCCCTCCACTTT.

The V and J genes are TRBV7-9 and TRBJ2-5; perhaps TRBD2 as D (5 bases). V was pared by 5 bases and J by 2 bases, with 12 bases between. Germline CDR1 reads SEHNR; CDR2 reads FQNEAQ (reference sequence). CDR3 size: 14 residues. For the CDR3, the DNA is TGTGCCAGCAGCGCCGGACTCTTACAAGAGACCCAGTACTTC. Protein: CASSAGLLQETQYF.

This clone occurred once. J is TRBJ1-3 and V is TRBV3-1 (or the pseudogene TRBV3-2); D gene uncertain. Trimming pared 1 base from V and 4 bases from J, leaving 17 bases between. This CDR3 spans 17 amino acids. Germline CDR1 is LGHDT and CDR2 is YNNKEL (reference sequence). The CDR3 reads CASSQGLGLTGGNTIYF. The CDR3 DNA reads TGTGCCAGCAGCCAAGGCCTGGGGTTAACGGGAGGAAACACCATATATTTT.

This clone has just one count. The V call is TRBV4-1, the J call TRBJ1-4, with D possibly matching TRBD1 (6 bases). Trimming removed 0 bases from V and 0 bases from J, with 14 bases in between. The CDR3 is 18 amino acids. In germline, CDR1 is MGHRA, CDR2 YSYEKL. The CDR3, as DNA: TGCGCCAGCAGCCAAGAGGGGGCAGGAGGACCAACTAATGAAAAACTGTTTTTT. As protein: CASSQEGAGGPTNEKLFF.

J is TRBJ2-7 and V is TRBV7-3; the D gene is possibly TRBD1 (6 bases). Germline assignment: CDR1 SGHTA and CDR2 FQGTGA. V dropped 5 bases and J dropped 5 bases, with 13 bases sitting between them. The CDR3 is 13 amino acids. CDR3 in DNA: TGTGCCAGCAGCCCAGGGGCTGGCGACGAGCAGTACTTC. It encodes CASSPGAGDEQYF.